This paragraph reports one T cell receptor beta chain. No antigen is known for it. The data originate from a study of cytomegalovirus exposure and HLA in healthy donors. Study results and caveats: Further analysis, carried out later, found HLA-associated TCR beta chains more clonally expanded than equally common other chains. When presence/absence was analysed, sequencing depth was taken to be roughly uniform across donors. The study listed roughly 160 cytomegalovirus-associated TCR beta chains.

PCR amplification relied on 60 Vbeta primers (plus 13 Jbeta primers). The table came from immunoSEQ multiplex PCR; TCRdb's copy has only in-frame clones and leaves some out. The sample lists over 110,000 clones, more than 75% occurring once. This CDR3 comprises 13 residues. V lost 2 bases, J lost 1 base, and 5 bases lay in between. Germline V CDR1 and CDR2: MDHEN, SYDVKM. The chain links TRBV28 to TRBJ1-2, with D uncertain. This sequence was found in a woman aged 35 to 49 in good health and CMV-seropositive. The specimen was PBMCs. CDR3 in DNA: TGTGCCAGCAGTTTAGTCAGTAACTATGGCTACACCTTC. Amino acids: CASSLVSNYGYTF.